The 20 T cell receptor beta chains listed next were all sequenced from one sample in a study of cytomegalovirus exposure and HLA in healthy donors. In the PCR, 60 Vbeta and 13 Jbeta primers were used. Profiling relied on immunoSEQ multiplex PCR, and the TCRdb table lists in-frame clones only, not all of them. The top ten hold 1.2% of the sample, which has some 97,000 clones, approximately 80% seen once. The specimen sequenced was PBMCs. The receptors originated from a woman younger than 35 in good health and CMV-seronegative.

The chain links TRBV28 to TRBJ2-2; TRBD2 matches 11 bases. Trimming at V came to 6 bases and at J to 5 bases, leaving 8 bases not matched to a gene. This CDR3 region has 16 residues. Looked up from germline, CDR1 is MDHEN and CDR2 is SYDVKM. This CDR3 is CASRSSTSGETGELFF. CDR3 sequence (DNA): TGTGCCAGCAGGTCATCGACTAGCGGGGAGACCGGGGAGCTGTTTTTT. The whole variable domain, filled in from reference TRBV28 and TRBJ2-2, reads DVKVTQSSRYLVKRTGEKVFLECVQDMDHENMFWYRQDPGLGLRLIYFSYDVKMKEKGDIPEGYSVSREKKERFSLILESASTNQTSMYLCASRSSTSGETGELFFGEGSRLTVL.

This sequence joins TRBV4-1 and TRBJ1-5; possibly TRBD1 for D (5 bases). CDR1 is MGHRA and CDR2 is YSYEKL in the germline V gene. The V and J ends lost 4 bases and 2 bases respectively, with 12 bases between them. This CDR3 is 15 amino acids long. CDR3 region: CASSRGGAGNQPQHF. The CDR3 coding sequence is TGCGCCAGCAGCCGGGGGGGAGCGGGCAATCAGCCCCAGCATTTT.

Here the CDR3 DNA reads TGCGCCAGCAGCCAAGATAGGGCGGGAGGTGGGTACGAGCAGTACTTC. It encodes CASSQDRAGGGYEQYF. This sequence joins TRBV4-3 and TRBJ2-7; 8 bases match TRBD2. The V gene's germline CDR1 is LGHNA and CDR2 YSLEER. V lost 0 bases to trimming and J lost 4 bases; unmatched junction nucleotides: 8. The CDR3 consists of 16 residues.

For the CDR3, the DNA is TGTGCCAGCAGTTTTGTGACAGGGTCTGGAAACACCATATATTTT. Translation: CASSFVTGSGNTIYF. The chain carries TRBV28 and TRBJ1-3, with 7 bases lining up with TRBD1. V lost 3 bases to trimming and J lost 1 base; unmatched junction nucleotides: 3. The CDR3 runs to 15 residues. Germline V CDR1 and CDR2: MDHEN, SYDVKM.

CDR3 coding DNA: TGTGCCAGCAGCGCGTCCGGGACAGGGGGCGCCGGGGCCACAGATACGCAGTATTTT. Amino acid sequence: CASSASGTGGAGATDTQYF. The V gene is TRBV7-9, the J gene TRBJ2-3, with 12 positions matching TRBD1. CDR1 and CDR2 from the germline V gene are SEHNR and FQNEAQ (reference sequence). The CDR3 has 19 amino acids. V trimming: 5 bases; J trimming: 2 bases; junction bases outside the gene matches: 14. The full variable domain, its missing parts supplied by reference TRBV7-9 and TRBJ2-3, is DTGVSQNPRHKITKRGQNVTFRCDPISEHNRLYWYRQTLGQGPEFLTYFQNEAQLEKSRLLSDRFSAERPKGSFSTLEIQRTEQGDSAMYLCASSASGTGGAGATDTQYFGPGTRLTVL.

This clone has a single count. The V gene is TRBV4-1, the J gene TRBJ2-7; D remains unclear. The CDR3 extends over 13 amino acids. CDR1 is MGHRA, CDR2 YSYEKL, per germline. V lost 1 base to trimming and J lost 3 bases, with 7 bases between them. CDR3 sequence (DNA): TGCGCCAGCAGCCAAGGTCCAGGCTACGAGCAGTACTTC. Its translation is CASSQGPGYEQYF.

For the CDR3, the DNA is TGCGCCAGCAGCTTGGCCCGGGACAGGGCGGACACCGGGGAGCTGTTTTTT. This encodes CASSLARDRADTGELFF. The chain has TRBV5-1 and TRBJ2-2, with 9 bases matching TRBD1. The CDR3 runs to 17 residues. The J segment lost 3 bases and the V segment lost 0 bases, leaving 6 bases of the junction unmatched. Germline V gene data show CDR1 as SGHRS and CDR2 as YFSETQ. The whole variable domain, filled in from reference TRBV5-1 and TRBJ2-2, reads KAGVTQTPRYLIKTRGQQVTLSCSPISGHRSVSWYQQTPGQGLQFLFEYFSETQRNKGNFPGRFSGRQFSNSRSEMNVSTLELGDSALYLCASSLARDRADTGELFFGEGSRLTVL.

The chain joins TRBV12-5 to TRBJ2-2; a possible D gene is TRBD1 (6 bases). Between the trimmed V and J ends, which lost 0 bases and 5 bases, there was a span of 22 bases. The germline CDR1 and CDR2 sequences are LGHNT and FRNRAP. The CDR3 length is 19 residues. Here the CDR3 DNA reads TGTGCTAGTGGTTTGGTACTCGGCAGGGGCTCGTTCTCGACCGGGGAGCTGTTTTTT. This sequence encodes CASGLVLGRGSFSTGELFF.

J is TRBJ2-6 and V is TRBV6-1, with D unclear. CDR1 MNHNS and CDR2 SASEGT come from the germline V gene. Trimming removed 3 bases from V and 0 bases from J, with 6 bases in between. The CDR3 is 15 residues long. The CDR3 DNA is TGTGCCAGCAGTGATGTCAGCTCTGGGGCCAACGTCCTGACTTTC. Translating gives CASSDVSSGANVLTF.

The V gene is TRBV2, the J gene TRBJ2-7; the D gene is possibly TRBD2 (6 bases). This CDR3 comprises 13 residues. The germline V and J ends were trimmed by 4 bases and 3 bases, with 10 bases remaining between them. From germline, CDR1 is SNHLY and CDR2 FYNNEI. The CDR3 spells CASSAPTSYEQYF. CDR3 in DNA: TGTGCCAGCAGTGCCCCGACTAGCTACGAGCAGTACTTC. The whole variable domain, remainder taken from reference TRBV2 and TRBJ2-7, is EPEVTQTPSHQVTQMGQEVILRCVPISNHLYFYWYRQILGQKVEFLVSFYNNEISEKSEIFDDQFSVERPDGSNFTLKIRSTKLEDSAMYFCASSAPTSYEQYFGPGTRLTVT.

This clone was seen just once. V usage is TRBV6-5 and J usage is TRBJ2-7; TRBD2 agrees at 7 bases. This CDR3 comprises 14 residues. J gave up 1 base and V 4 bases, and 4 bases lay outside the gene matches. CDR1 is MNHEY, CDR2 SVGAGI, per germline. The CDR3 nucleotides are TGTGCCAGCAGTTGGGGGGAGGGGTCCTACGAGCAGTACTTC. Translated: CASSWGEGSYEQYF.

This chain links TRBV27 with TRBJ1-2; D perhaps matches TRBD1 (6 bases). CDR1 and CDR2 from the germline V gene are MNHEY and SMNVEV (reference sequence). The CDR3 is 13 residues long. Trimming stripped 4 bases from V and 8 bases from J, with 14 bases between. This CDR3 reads CASSSYRDGGYTF. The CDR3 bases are TGTGCCAGCAGTTCTTACAGGGATGGCGGCTACACCTTC.

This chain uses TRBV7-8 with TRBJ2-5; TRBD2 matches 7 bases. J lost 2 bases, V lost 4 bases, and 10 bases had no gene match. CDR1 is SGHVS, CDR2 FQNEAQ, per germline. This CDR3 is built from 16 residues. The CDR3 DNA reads TGTGCCAGCAGCTCAAGAGGACTAGTGGGGCAAGAGACCCAGTACTTC. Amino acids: CASSSRGLVGQETQYF.

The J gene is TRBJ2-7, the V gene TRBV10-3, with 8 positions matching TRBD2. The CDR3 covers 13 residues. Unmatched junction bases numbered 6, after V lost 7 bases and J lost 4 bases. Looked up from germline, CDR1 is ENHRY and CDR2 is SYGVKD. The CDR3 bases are TGTGCCATCATGGGTAGCGGGGAGTACGAGCAGTACTTC. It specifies CAIMGSGEYEQYF.

The CDR3 DNA reads as TGTGCCAGCAGTCCGGGGGGAGCAGAGACCCAGTACTTC. This gives the protein CASSPGGAETQYF. This chain uses TRBV6-1 with TRBJ2-5; 7 positions match TRBD2. The CDR3 extends over 13 amino acids. Per the germline V gene, CDR1 is MNHNS and CDR2 is SASEGT. The V gene end was trimmed by 5 bases and the J gene end by 4 bases; junction bases not matched to a gene: 4.

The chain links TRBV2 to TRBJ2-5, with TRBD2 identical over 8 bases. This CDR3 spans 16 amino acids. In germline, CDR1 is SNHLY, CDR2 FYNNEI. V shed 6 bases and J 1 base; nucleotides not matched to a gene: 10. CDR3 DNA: TGTGCCAGCAGGGGACTTGGCGGGGGGACCCAAGAGACCCAGTACTTC. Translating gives CASRGLGGGTQETQYF. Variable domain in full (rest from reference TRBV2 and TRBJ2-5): EPEVTQTPSHQVTQMGQEVILRCVPISNHLYFYWYRQILGQKVEFLVSFYNNEISEKSEIFDDQFSVERPDGSNFTLKIRSTKLEDSAMYFCASRGLGGGTQETQYFGPGTRLLVL.

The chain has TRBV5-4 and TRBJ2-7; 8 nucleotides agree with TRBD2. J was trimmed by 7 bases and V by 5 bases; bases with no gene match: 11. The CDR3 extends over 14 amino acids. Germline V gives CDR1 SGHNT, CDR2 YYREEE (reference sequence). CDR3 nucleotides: TGTGCCAGCAGTCAGGGACTAGTTTCTGTGGAGCAGTACTTC. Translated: CASSQGLVSVEQYF.

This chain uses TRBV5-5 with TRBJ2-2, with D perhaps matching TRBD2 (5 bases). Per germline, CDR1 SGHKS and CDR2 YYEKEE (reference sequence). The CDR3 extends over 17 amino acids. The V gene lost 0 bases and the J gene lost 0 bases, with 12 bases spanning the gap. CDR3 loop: CASSLGGYTSNTGELFF. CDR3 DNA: TGTGCCAGCAGCTTGGGCGGGTACACGTCGAACACCGGGGAGCTGTTTTTT.

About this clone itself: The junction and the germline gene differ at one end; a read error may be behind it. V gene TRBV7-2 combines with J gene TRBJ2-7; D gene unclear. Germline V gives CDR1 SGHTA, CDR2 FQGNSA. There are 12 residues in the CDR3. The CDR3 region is CASSLWAYGQYF. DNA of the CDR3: TGTGCCAGCAGCTTATGGGCTTACGGGCAGTACTTC.

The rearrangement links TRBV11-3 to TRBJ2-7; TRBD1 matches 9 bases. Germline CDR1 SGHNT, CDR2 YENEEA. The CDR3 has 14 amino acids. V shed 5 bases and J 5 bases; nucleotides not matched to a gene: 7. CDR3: CASSPRDRAHEQYF. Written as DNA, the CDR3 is TGTGCCAGCAGCCCCCGGGACAGGGCCCACGAGCAGTACTTC.